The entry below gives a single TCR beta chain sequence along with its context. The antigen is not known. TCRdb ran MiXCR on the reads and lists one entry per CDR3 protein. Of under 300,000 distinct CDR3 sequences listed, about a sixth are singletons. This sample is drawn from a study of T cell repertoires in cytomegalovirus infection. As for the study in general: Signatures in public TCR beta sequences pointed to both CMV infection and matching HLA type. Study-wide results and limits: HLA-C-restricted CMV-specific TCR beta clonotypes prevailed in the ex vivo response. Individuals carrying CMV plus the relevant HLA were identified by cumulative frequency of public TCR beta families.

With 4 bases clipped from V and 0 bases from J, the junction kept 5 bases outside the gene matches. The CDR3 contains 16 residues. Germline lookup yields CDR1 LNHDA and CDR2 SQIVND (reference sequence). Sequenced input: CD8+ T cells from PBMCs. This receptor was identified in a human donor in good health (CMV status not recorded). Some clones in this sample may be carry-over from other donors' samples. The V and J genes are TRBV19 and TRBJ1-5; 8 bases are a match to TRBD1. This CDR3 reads CASSKAGTGSNQPQHF. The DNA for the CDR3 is TGTGCCAGTAGTAAGGCCGGGACAGGTAGCAATCAGCCCCAGCATTTT.